The present entry profiles one T cell receptor (beta chain) with its context. Its cognate antigen is unknown. Whoever was chosen for sequencing had shown CD8+CD57+ cell expansion by flow cytometry. This sample was included in a study of CD8+CD57+ T cells in acquired aplastic anemia. For the study at large: Recorded DNA amounts for sorted CD4+ and CD8+ cells had an average of around 3.5 ug.

Using genomic DNA as the template, TCR beta VDJ and CDR3 profiling was carried out. Via MiXCR, TCRdb re-called the reads, giving one row per CDR3 protein. The data show about 200,000 distinct CDR3 sequences, 65% seen once. The V and J ends lost 5 bases and 8 bases respectively, with 15 bases between them. Germline-derived CDR1 and CDR2 are SNHLY and FYNNEI. CDR3 length equals 14 residues. Findings and caveats of the study: Patients and controls shared under 35 CD8+ CDR3 sequences, which appeared highly expressed in patients and within their immunodominant clones.

V gene TRBV2 combines with J gene TRBJ2-2; possible D gene TRBD1, 6 bases. The specimen was sorted CD4+, CD8+, or CD8+CD57+ T cells (not recorded which) from PBMCs. This TCR was sampled from a human donor with aplastic anemia. The CDR3 loop reads CASSFASGTGELFF. The CDR3, as DNA: TGTGCCAGCAGTTTTGCTTCTGGGACAGGGGAGCTGTTTTTT.